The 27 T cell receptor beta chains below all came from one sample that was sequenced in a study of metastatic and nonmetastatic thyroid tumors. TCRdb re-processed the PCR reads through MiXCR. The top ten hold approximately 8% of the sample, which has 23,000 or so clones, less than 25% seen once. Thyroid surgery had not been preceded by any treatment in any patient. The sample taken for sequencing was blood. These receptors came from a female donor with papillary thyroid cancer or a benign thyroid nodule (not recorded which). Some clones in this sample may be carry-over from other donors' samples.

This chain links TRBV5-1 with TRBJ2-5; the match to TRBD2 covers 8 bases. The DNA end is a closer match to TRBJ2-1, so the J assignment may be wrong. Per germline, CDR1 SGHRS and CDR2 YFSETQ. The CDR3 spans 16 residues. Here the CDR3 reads CASSLAGGLELGEQFF. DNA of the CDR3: TGCGCCAGCAGCTTGGCCGGGGGACTAGAATTAGGTGAGCAGTTCTTC.

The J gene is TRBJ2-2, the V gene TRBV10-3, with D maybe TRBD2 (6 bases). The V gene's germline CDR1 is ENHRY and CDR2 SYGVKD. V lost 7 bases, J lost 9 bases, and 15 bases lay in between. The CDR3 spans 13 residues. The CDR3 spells CAINQRAGWELFF. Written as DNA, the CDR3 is TGTGCCATCAACCAGCGGGCGGGCTGGGAGCTGTTTTTT.

In DNA, the CDR3 is TGTGCCAGCAGCTTAGCACCCACATGGGACTCTGGAAACACCATATATTTT. Its protein is CASSLAPTWDSGNTIYF. The chain has TRBV7-2 and TRBJ1-3; no clear D gene. The ends were cut back, 0 bases at V and 0 bases at J, with 12 bases in the middle. Germline values: CDR1 SGHTA, CDR2 FQGNSA. The CDR3 totals 17 residues.

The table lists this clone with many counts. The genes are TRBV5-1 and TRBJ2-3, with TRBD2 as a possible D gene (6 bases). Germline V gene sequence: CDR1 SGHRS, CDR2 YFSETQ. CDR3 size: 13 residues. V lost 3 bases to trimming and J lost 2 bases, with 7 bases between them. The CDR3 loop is CASSWEVTDTQYF. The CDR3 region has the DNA TGCGCCAGCAGCTGGGAGGTCACAGATACGCAGTATTTT.

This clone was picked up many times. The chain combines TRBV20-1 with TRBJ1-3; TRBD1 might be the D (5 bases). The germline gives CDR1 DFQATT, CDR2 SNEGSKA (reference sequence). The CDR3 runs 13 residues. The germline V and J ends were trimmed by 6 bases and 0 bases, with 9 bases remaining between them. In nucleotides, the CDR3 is TGCAGTGCCCCGGGGGACTCTGGAAACACCATATATTTT. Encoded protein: CSAPGDSGNTIYF.

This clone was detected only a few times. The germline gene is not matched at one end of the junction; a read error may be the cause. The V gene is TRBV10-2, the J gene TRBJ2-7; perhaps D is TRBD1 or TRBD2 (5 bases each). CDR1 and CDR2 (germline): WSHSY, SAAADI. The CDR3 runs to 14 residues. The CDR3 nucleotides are TGCGTCAGCAGTGATCCAGGGACGGCCTACGAGCAGTACTTC. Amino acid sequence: CVSSDPGTAYEQYF.

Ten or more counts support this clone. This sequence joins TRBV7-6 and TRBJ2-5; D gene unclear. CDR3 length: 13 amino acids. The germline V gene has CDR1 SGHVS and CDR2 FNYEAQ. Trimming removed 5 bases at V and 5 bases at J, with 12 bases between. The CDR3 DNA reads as TGTGCCAGCAGCCCCGCGGCTACGGAGACCCAGTACTTC. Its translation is CASSPAATETQYF.

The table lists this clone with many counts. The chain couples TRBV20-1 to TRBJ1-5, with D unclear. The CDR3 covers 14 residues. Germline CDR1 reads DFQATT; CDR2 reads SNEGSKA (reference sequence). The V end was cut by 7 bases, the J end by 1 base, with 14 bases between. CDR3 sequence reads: CSVEGGSSNQPQHF. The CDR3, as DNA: TGCAGTGTCGAGGGTGGGTCAAGCAATCAGCCCCAGCATTTT.

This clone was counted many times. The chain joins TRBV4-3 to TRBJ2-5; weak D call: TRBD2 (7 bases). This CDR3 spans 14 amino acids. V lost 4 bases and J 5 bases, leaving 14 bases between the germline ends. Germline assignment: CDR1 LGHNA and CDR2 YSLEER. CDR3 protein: CASSPRGGEETQYF. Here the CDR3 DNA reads TGCGCCAGCAGCCCTAGGGGGGGCGAGGAGACCCAGTACTTC.

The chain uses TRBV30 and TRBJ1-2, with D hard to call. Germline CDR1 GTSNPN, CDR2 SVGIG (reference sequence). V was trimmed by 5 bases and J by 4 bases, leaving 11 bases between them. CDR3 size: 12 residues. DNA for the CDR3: TGTGCCTGGGAGAACGATCTCTATGGCTACACCTTC. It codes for CAWENDLYGYTF.

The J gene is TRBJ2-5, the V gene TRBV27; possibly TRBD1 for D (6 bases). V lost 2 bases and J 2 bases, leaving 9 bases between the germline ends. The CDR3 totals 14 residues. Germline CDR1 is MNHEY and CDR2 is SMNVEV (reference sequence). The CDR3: CASSLRTAQETQYF. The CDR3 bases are TGTGCCAGCAGTTTAAGGACAGCACAAGAGACCCAGTACTTC.

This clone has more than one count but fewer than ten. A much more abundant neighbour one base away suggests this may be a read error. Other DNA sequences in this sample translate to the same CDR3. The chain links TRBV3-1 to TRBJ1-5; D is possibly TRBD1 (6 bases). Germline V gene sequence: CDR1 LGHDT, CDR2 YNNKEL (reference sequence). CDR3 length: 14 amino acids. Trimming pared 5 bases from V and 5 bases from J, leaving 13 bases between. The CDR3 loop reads CASSATGVDQPQHF. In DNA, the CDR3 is TGTGCCAGCAGCGCGACAGGTGTCGATCAGCCCCAGCATTTT.

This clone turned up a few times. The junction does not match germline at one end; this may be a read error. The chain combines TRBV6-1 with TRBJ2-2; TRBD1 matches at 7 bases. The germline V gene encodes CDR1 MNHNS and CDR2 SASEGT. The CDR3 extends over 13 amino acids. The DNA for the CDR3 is TGTGCCGTACAGGGGACCCTAACCGGGGATCTGTTTTTT. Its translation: CAVQGTLTGDLFF.

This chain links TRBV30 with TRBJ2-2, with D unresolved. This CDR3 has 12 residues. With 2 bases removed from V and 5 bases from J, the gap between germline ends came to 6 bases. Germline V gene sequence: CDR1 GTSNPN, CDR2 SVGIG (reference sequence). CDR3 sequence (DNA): TGTGCCTGGAGTCGATGGACCGGGGAGCTGTTTTTT. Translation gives CAWSRWTGELFF.

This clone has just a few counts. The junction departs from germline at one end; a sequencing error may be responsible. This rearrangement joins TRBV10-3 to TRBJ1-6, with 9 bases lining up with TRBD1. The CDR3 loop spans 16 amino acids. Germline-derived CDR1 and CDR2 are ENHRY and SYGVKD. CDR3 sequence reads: CAISRDREPFNSPLDF. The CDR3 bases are TGTGCCATCAGTCGGGACAGGGAACCCTTTAATTCACCCCTCGACTTT.

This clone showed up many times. CDR3 coding DNA: TGTGCCAGCACCCGGGCTAGCGGCCCCTCCTACAATGAGCAGTTCTTC. Translation gives CASTRASGPSYNEQFF. The chain is built from TRBV13 and TRBJ2-1, with 7 bases fitting TRBD2. Trimming took 7 bases from V and 0 from J; bases not matched to a gene: 9. The CDR3 is made up of 16 amino acids. The V gene's germline CDR1 is PRHDT and CDR2 FYEKMQ (reference sequence).

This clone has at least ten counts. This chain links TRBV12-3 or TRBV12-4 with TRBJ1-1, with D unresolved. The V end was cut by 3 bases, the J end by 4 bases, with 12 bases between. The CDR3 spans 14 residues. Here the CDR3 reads CASSFVGGGTEAFF. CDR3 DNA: TGTGCCAGCAGTTTTGTGGGCGGAGGCACTGAAGCTTTCTTT.

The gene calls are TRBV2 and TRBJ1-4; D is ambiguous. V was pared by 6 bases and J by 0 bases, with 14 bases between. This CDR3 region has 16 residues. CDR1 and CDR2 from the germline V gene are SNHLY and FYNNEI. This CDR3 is CASRLGRLATNEKLFF. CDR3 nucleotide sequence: TGTGCCAGCAGATTAGGGCGCCTCGCAACTAATGAAAAACTGTTTTTT.

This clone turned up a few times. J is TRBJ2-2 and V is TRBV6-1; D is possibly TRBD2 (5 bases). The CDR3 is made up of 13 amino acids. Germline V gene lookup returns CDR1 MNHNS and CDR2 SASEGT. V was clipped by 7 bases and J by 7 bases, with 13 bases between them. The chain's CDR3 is CASTTVGSGELFF. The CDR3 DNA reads TGTGCCAGCACCACGGTGGGGAGCGGGGAGCTGTTTTTT.

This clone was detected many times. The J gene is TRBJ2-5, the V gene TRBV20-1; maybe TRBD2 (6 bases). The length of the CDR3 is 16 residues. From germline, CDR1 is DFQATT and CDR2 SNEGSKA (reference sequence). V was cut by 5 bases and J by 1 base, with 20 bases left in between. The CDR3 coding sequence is TGCAGTGCTTTTCGCGCTCTTCGGGAGATCCAAGAGACCCAGTACTTC. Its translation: CSAFRALREIQETQYF.

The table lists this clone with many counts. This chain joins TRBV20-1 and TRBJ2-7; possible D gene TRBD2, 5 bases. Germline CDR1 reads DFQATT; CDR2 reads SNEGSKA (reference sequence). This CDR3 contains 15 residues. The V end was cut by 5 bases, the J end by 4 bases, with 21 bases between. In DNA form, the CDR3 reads TGCAGTGCTGGCCCTCTAGCAGGAGGTTTATACGAGCAGTACTTC. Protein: CSAGPLAGGLYEQYF.

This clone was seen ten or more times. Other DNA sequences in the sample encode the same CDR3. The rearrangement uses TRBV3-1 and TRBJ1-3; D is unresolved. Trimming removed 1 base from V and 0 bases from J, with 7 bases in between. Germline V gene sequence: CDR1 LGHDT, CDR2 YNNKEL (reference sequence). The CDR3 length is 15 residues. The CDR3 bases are TGTGCCAGCAGCCAAGGTTGGTACTCTGGAAACACCATATATTTT. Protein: CASSQGWYSGNTIYF.

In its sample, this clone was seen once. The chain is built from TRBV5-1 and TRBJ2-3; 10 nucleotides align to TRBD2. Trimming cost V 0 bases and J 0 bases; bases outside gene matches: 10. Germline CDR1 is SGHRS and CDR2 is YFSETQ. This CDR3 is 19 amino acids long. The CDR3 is CASSLETGLASSSTDTQYF. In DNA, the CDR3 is TGCGCCAGCAGCTTGGAAACGGGACTAGCGAGTTCTAGCACAGATACGCAGTATTTT.

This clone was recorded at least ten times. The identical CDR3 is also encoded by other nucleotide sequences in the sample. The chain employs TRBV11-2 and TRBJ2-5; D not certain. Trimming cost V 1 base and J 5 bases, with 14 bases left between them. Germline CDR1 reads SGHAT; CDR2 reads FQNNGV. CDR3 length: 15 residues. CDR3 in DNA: TGTGCCAGCAGCTTAGTGAGCACCTCCGAGGAGACCCAGTACTTC. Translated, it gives CASSLVSTSEETQYF. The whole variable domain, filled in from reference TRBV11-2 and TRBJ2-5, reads EAGVAQSPRYKIIEKRQSVAFWCNPISGHATLYWYQQILGQGPKLLIQFQNNGVVDDSQLPKDRFSAERLKGVDSTLKIQPAKLEDSAVYLCASSLVSTSEETQYFGPGTRLLVL.

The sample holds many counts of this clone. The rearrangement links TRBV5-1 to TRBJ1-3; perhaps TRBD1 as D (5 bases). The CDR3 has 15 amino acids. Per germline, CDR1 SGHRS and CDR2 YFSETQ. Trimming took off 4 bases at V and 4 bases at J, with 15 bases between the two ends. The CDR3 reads CASSLDQGDGNTIYF. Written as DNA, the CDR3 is TGCGCCAGCAGCCTCGATCAGGGAGACGGAAACACCATATATTTT.

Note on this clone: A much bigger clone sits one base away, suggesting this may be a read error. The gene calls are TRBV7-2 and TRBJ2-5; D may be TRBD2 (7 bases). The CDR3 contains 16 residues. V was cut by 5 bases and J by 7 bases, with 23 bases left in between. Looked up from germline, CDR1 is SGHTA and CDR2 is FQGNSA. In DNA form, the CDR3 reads TGTGCCAGCAGCAAGCTGGAGGGGGGGCTCAGGGGGACCCAGTACTTC. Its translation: CASSKLEGGLRGTQYF.

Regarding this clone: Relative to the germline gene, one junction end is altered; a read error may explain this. The CDR3 is CAVRKEASGAYEQYF. CDR3 DNA sequence: TGCGCTGTTCGGAAGGAGGCTAGCGGAGCCTACGAGCAGTACTTC. The J gene is TRBJ2-7, the V gene TRBV5-3; 7 positions match TRBD2. TRBV5-3 is treated as an ORF (open reading frame) with a function not yet certain. This CDR3 is 15 amino acids long.